This T cell receptor (beta chain) was identified in a study of blood T cell repertoires in COVID-19. Study at large: Donors in the United States, Italy and Spain gave samples during acute or convalescent COVID-19.

Generated by immunoSEQ multiplex PCR, the TCRdb table keeps only in-frame clones and is missing some. The sample holds approximately 240,000 clones, more than 65% seen once. CDR3 size: 12 residues. Deletions cut 5 bases from V and 10 bases from J, with 14 bases between. From germline, CDR1 is SEHNR and CDR2 FQNEAQ (reference sequence). The rearrangement uses TRBV7-9 and TRBJ1-2; no firm D call. This sequence was found in a woman between 35 and 50 years old with active or convalescent COVID-19. Material for sequencing was peripheral blood. The CDR3 loop is CASSPNLGPYTF. As DNA, the CDR3 is TGTGCCAGCAGCCCCAATTTGGGCCCCTACACCTTC.